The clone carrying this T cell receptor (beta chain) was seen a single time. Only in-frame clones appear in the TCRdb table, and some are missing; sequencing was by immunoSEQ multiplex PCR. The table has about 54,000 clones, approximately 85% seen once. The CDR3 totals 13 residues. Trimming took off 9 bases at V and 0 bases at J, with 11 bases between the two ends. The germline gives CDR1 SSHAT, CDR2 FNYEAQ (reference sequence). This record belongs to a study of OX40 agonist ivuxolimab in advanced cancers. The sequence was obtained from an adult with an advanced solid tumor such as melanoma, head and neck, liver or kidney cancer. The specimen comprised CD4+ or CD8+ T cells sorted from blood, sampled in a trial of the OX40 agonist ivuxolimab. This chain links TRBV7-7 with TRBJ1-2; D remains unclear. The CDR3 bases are TGTGCCAGGAACTCCGTAGCTAACTATGGCTACACCTTC. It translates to CARNSVANYGYTF.